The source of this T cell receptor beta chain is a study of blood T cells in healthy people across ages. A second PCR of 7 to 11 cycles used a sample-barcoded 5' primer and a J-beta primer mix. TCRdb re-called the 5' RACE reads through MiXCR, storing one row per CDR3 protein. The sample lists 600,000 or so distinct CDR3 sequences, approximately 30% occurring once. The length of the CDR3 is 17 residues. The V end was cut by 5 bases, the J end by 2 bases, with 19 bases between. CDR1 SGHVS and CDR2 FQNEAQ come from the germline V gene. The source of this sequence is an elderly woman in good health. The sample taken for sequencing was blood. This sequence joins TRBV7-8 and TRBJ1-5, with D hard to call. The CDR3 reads CASSPWHEVSGNQPQHF. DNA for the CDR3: TGTGCCAGCAGCCCCTGGCATGAGGTCTCGGGCAATCAGCCCCAGCATTTT.